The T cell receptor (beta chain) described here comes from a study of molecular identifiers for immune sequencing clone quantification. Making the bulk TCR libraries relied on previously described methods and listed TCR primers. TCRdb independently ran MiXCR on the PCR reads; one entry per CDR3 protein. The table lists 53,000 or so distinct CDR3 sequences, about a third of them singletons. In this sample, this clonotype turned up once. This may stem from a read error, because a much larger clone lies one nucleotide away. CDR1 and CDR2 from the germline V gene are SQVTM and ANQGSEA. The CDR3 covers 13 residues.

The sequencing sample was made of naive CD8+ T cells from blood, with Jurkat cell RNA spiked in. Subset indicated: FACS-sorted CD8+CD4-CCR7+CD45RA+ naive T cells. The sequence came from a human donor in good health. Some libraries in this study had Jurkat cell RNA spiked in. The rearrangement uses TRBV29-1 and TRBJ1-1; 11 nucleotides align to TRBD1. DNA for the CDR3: TGCAGCGGATGGACAGGGGGCGACACTGAAGCTTGCTTT. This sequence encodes CSGWTGGDTEACF.